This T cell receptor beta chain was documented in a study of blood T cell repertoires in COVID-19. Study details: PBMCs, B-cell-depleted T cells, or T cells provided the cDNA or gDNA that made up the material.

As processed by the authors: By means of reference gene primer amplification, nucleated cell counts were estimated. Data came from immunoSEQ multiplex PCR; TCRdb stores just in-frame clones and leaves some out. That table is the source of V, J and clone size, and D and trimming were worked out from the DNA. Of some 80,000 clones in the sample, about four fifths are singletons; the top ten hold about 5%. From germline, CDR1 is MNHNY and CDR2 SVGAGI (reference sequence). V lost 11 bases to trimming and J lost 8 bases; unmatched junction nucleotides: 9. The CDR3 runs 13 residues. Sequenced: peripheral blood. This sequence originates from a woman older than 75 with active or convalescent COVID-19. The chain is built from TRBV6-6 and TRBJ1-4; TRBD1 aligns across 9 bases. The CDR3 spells CAALGTGNEKLFF. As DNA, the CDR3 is TGTGCCGCCCTCGGGACAGGGAACGAAAAACTGTTTTTT.